The 25 T cell receptor beta chains below come from one sample, sequenced in a study of blood T cell repertoires in COVID-19. TCRdb's table, derived via immunoSEQ multiplex PCR, lists solely in-frame clones and lacks some. The sample gives 180,000 or so clones, around 90% of which show up once; about 1.6% is in the top ten. Sequencing was done on a sample of peripheral blood. The origin of the receptors is a woman aged 50 to 65 with acute or convalescent COVID-19.

V usage is TRBV29-1 and J usage is TRBJ1-1; the D gene is possibly TRBD1 (5 bases). Germline CDR1 and CDR2: SQVTM and ANQGSEA. Trimming cost V 7 bases and J 0 bases, with 9 bases left between them. The length of the CDR3 is 12 residues. CDR3 in DNA: TGCAGCGGGGGACTGATGAACACTGAAGCTTTCTTT. Residues: CSGGLMNTEAFF.

The rearrangement joins TRBV12-3 or TRBV12-4 to TRBJ2-1, with TRBD2 as a possible D gene (5 bases). The V end was cut by 2 bases, the J end by 8 bases, with 10 bases between. This CDR3 has 13 residues. The CDR3 DNA sequence: TGTGCCAGCAGTTTACAAGGGAGCGATGAGCAGTTCTTC. This sequence encodes CASSLQGSDEQFF.

The chain couples TRBV7-2 to TRBJ2-7; TRBD2 might be the D (5 bases). CDR1 is SGHTA and CDR2 is FQGNSA in the germline V gene. The CDR3 runs to 16 residues. V lost 5 bases and J 5 bases, leaving 22 bases between the germline ends. DNA of the CDR3: TGTGCCAGCAGCCCCCAGCCCCCGGGGTTAATAAACGAGCAGTACTTC. It yields the protein CASSPQPPGLINEQYF.

This clone came up a few times. This chain links TRBV23-1 with TRBJ1-2, with TRBD1 as a possible D gene (6 bases). TRBV23-1 is recorded as an ORF, its role being uncertain. CDR3 size: 14 residues. The V gene lost 4 bases and the J gene lost 9 bases, with 18 bases spanning the gap. The CDR3 reads CASSPGHGSRCYTF. The CDR3 DNA reads TGCGCCAGCAGTCCGGGACACGGGTCGCGGTGCTACACCTTC.

CDR3 amino acids: CASSQTSGSSYEQYF. The CDR3 DNA is TGTGCCAGCAGCCAAACTAGCGGGAGCTCCTACGAGCAGTACTTC. V and J are TRBV3-1 (or the pseudogene TRBV3-2) and TRBJ2-7, with TRBD2 matching 11 bases. Germline-derived CDR1 and CDR2 are LGHDT and YNNKEL (reference sequence). V was clipped by 2 bases and J by 0 bases; unmatched bases: 0. The CDR3 runs 15 residues.

The CDR3 coding sequence is TGTGCCAGCAGCTTAGCAGGCGGCTATAATTCACCCCTCCACTTT. It specifies CASSLAGGYNSPLHF. The chain has TRBV7-2 and TRBJ1-6; D remains unclear. This CDR3 has 15 residues. Trimming stripped 0 bases from V and 3 bases from J, with 6 bases between. Germline CDR1 is SGHTA and CDR2 is FQGNSA. Full variable domain (outside the CDR3, taken from reference TRBV7-2 and TRBJ1-6): GAGVSQSPSNKVTEKGKDVELRCDPISGHTALYWYRQSLGQGLEFLIYFQGNSAPDKSGLPSDRFSAERTGGSVSTLTIQRTQQEDSAVYLCASSLAGGYNSPLHFGNGTRLTVT.

This CDR3 is CASGDRGLVGYTF. In DNA form, the CDR3 reads TGTGCCAGTGGTGACAGGGGGCTTGTTGGCTACACCTTC. The chain recombines TRBV19 with TRBJ1-2; 10 bases line up with TRBD1. Germline values: CDR1 LNHDA, CDR2 SQIVND (reference sequence). The CDR3 loop spans 13 amino acids. J was trimmed by 7 bases and V by 8 bases; bases with no gene match: 7. Variable domain in full (rest from reference TRBV19 and TRBJ1-2): DGGITQSPKYLFRKEGQNVTLSCEQNLNHDAMYWYRQDPGQGLRLIYYSQIVNDFQKGDIAEGYSVSREKKESFPLTVTSAQKNPTAFYLCASGDRGLVGYTFGSGTRLTVV.

The chain uses TRBV19 and TRBJ1-5, with D tentatively TRBD1 (5 bases). The ends were cut back, 3 bases at V and 4 bases at J, with 16 bases in the middle. This CDR3 comprises 16 residues. CDR1 and CDR2 (germline): LNHDA, SQIVND (reference sequence). CDR3 region: CASSMRIQGGNQPQHF. CDR3 nucleotide sequence: TGTGCCAGTAGTATGAGGATCCAGGGCGGTAATCAGCCCCAGCATTTT.

This chain links TRBV12-3 or TRBV12-4 with TRBJ1-3; D is ambiguous. CDR3 size: 13 residues. Trimming took off 2 bases at V and 0 bases at J, with 2 bases between the two ends. The CDR3 spells CASSLYSGNTIYF. The CDR3 DNA reads TGTGCCAGCAGTTTATACTCTGGAAACACCATATATTTT.

The V and J genes are TRBV3-1 (or the pseudogene TRBV3-2) and TRBJ2-3, with TRBD1 as a possible D gene (6 bases). The CDR3 covers 14 residues. Germline loops: CDR1 LGHDT, CDR2 YNNKEL (reference sequence). V was pared by 4 bases and J by 0 bases, with 8 bases between. The CDR3 loop is CASSRRGSTDTQYF. The CDR3 nucleotides are TGTGCCAGCAGCCGAAGGGGGAGCACAGATACGCAGTATTTT.

The rearrangement joins TRBV13 to TRBJ1-1; TRBD1 matches at 9 bases. Germline V CDR1 and CDR2: PRHDT, FYEKMQ (reference sequence). The V gene end was trimmed by 5 bases and the J gene end by 7 bases; junction bases not matched to a gene: 11. The CDR3 contains 15 residues. CDR3 residues: CASSLGDRVLGEAFF. DNA of the CDR3: TGTGCCAGCAGCCTTGGGGACAGGGTACTTGGTGAAGCTTTCTTT. Filled out from reference TRBV13 and TRBJ1-1, the complete variable domain reads AAGVIQSPRHLIKEKRETATLKCYPIPRHDTVYWYQQGPGQDPQFLISFYEKMQSDKGSIPDRFSAQQFSDYHSELNMSSLELGDSALYFCASSLGDRVLGEAFFGQGTRLTVV.

The chain links TRBV6-5 to TRBJ2-5; 8 bases align to TRBD2. The CDR3 extends over 13 amino acids. V lost 11 bases and J lost 5; bases outside the gene matches: 10. Germline CDR1 is MNHEY and CDR2 is SVGAGI. The CDR3 region has the DNA TGTGCCTCCAGGTTCGGGGGGGCCGAGACCCAGTACTTC. Translated: CASRFGGAETQYF.

CDR3: CASSPSGQPQHF. The CDR3 DNA reads as TGTGCCAGCAGTCCCTCCGGGCAGCCCCAGCATTTT. This rearrangement joins TRBV12-3 or TRBV12-4 to TRBJ1-5; D unclear. With 5 bases removed from V and 7 bases from J, the gap between germline ends came to 9 bases. The CDR3 covers 12 residues.

The chain couples TRBV18 to TRBJ1-1; 8 bases match TRBD1. With V trimmed by 2 bases and J by 1 base, 6 bases remained unmatched. Germline values: CDR1 KGHSH, CDR2 LQKENI. The length of the CDR3 is 16 residues. This CDR3 is CASSPSSGTGNTEAFF. The CDR3 DNA reads as TGTGCCAGCTCACCATCATCCGGGACAGGGAACACTGAAGCTTTCTTT.

This chain uses TRBV19 with TRBJ2-1; D is possibly TRBD2 (5 bases). CDR3 length: 16 amino acids. The germline V and J ends were trimmed by 5 bases and 2 bases, with 16 bases remaining between them. CDR1 and CDR2 (germline): LNHDA, SQIVND (reference sequence). DNA of the CDR3: TGTGCCAGTAGTCCGCGGGCGTGGGAGACCTACAATGAGCAGTTCTTC. Residues: CASSPRAWETYNEQFF.

This clone occurred a few times. The chain uses TRBV7-9 and TRBJ1-1; D is perhaps TRBD1 (6 bases). V dropped 4 bases and J dropped 1 base, with 10 bases sitting between them. The CDR3 contains 14 residues. CDR1 is SEHNR, CDR2 FQNEAQ, per germline (reference sequence). This CDR3 is CASSSYRENTEAFF. The CDR3 DNA is TGTGCCAGCAGCTCATACAGGGAGAACACTGAAGCTTTCTTT.

The chain has TRBV6-6 and TRBJ2-3, with 7 positions matching TRBD2. The CDR3 loop spans 13 amino acids. V lost 10 bases to trimming and J lost 5 bases; unmatched junction nucleotides: 9. CDR1 is MNHNY and CDR2 is SVGAGI in the germline V gene (reference sequence). The chain's CDR3 is CATHLAGVDTQYF. CDR3 nucleotides: TGTGCCACCCATTTAGCGGGTGTAGATACGCAGTATTTT.

This clone was recorded a few times. J is TRBJ1-1 and V is TRBV5-6; D not certain. Germline V gives CDR1 SGHDT, CDR2 YYEEEE. The CDR3 sequence is 12 residues long. Trimming cost V 6 bases and J 4 bases, with 10 bases left between them. Written as DNA, the CDR3 is TGTGCCAGCACCCTCGGGGTCACTGAAGCTTTCTTT. This sequence encodes CASTLGVTEAFF.

J is TRBJ2-7 and V is TRBV19, with 7 bases aligning to TRBD1. The junction had 19 bases not matched to a gene; V was cut back by 5 bases and J by 6 bases. Germline CDR1 LNHDA, CDR2 SQIVND (reference sequence). This CDR3 is 17 amino acids long. The CDR3: CASSPLSTRQGPGEQYF. CDR3 DNA sequence: TGTGCCAGTAGTCCCCTTTCGACCCGACAGGGCCCCGGCGAGCAGTACTTC.

The V gene is TRBV4-3, the J gene TRBJ1-2; TRBD1 matches at 7 bases. The junction had 6 bases not matched to a gene; V was cut back by 4 bases and J by 4 bases. Germline loops: CDR1 LGHNA, CDR2 YSLEER. This CDR3 comprises 14 residues. CDR3 DNA sequence: TGCGCCAGCAGCCTAACCCGGGACAGCTATGGCTACACCTTC. This gives the protein CASSLTRDSYGYTF.

This clone came up a few times. This chain joins TRBV24-1 and TRBJ2-5; 9 bases align to TRBD1. J was trimmed by 4 bases and V by 4 bases; bases with no gene match: 0. The V gene's germline CDR1 is KGHDR and CDR2 SFDVKD. This CDR3 spans 13 amino acids. The CDR3 here is CATSEQGAETQYF. For the CDR3, the DNA is TGTGCCACCAGTGAACAGGGGGCAGAGACCCAGTACTTC.

This clone was seen a few times. This sequence joins TRBV5-1 and TRBJ1-1; perhaps TRBD1 as D (6 bases). Germline lookup yields CDR1 SGHRS and CDR2 YFSETQ. The CDR3 sequence is 14 residues long. Trimming left V 3 bases short and J 2 bases short, with 11 bases between. The CDR3 DNA sequence: TGCGCCAGCAGCTCGGACAGCACCAACACTGAAGCTTTCTTT. This sequence encodes CASSSDSTNTEAFF.

The chain uses TRBV5-1 and TRBJ2-3; D is unclear. The CDR3 consists of 14 residues. The germline V gene has CDR1 SGHRS and CDR2 YFSETQ. V lost 1 base, J lost 1 base, and 7 bases lay in between. The CDR3 DNA follows: TGCGCCAGCAGCTTGTTCACAGGCACAGATACGCAGTATTTT. It specifies CASSLFTGTDTQYF. Filled out from reference TRBV5-1 and TRBJ2-3, the complete variable domain reads KAGVTQTPRYLIKTRGQQVTLSCSPISGHRSVSWYQQTPGQGLQFLFEYFSETQRNKGNFPGRFSGRQFSNSRSEMNVSTLELGDSALYLCASSLFTGTDTQYFGPGTRLTVL.

V usage is TRBV19 and J usage is TRBJ1-2, with D unclear. Germline CDR1 and CDR2: LNHDA and SQIVND (reference sequence). Trimming cost V 2 bases and J 5 bases, with 15 bases left between them. This CDR3 has 15 amino acids. CDR3 in amino acids: CASSIPSPPGYGYTF. As DNA, the CDR3 is TGTGCCAGTAGTATACCGTCACCCCCGGGGTATGGCTACACCTTC.

The chain employs TRBV9 and TRBJ1-2; 7 nucleotides match TRBD1. V lost 6 bases to trimming and J lost 6 bases; unmatched junction nucleotides: 5. CDR3 length equals 12 residues. CDR1 and CDR2 from the germline V gene are SGDLS and YYNGEE. The CDR3 DNA reads as TGTGCCAGCACTAACAGGGGAAATGGCTACACCTTC. It encodes CASTNRGNGYTF.